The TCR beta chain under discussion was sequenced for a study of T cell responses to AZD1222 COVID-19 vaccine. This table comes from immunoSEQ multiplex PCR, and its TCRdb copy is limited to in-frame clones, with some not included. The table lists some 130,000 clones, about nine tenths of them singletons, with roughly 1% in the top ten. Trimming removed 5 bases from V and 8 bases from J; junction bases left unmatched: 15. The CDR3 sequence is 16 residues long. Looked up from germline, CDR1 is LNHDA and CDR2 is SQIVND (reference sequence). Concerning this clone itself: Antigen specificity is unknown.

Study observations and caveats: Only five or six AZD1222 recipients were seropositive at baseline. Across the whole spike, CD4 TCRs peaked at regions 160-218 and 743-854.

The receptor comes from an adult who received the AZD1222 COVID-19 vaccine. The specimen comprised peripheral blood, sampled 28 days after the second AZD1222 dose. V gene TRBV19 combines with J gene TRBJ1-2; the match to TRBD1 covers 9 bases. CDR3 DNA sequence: TGTGCCAGTAGTGCGCACAGATCGGACAGGGGAGAAGGCTACACCTTC. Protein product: CASSAHRSDRGEGYTF.